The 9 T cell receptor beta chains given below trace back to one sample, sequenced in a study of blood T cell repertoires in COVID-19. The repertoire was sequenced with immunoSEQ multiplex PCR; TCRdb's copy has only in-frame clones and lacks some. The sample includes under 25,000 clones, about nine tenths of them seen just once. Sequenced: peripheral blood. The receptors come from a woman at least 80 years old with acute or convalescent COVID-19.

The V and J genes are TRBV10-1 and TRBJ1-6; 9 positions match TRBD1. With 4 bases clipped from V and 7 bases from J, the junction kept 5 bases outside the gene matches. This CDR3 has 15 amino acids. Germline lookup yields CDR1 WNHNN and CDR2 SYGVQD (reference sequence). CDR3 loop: CASSAWTGENSPLHF. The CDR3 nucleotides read TGCGCCAGCAGTGCTTGGACAGGGGAAAATTCACCCCTCCACTTT.

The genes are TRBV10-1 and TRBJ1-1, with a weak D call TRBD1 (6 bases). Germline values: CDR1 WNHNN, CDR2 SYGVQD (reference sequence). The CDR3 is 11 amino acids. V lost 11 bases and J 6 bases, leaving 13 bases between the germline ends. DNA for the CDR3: TGCGCCGGACAGAGGCAACCTGAAGCTTTCTTT. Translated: CAGQRQPEAFF.

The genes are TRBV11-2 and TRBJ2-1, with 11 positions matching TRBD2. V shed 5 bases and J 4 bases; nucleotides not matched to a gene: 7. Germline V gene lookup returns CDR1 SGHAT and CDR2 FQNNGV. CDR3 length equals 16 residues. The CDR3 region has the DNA TGTGCCAGCAGCCCACTAGCGGGAGCGGGGTACAATGAGCAGTTCTTC. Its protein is CASSPLAGAGYNEQFF. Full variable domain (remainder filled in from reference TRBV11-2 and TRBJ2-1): EAGVAQSPRYKIIEKRQSVAFWCNPISGHATLYWYQQILGQGPKLLIQFQNNGVVDDSQLPKDRFSAERLKGVDSTLKIQPAKLEDSAVYLCASSPLAGAGYNEQFFGPGTRLTVL.

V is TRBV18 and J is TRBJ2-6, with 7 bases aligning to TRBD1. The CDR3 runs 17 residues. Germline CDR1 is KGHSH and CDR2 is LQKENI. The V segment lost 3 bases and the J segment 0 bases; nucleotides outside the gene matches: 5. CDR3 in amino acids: CASSPSTGPSGANVLTF. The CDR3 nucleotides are TGTGCCAGCTCACCCTCGACAGGGCCCTCTGGGGCCAACGTCCTGACTTTC.

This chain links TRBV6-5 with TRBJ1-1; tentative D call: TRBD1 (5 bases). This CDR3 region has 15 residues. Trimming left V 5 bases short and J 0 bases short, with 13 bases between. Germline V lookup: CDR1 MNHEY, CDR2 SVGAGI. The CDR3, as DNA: TGTGCCAGCAGTCTCGGGACTTCAATGAACACTGAAGCTTTCTTT. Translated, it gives CASSLGTSMNTEAFF.

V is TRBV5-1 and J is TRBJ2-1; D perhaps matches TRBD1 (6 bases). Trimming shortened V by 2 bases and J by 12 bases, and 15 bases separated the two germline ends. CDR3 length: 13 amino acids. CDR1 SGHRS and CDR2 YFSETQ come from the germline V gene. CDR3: CASSFSTGRGQFF. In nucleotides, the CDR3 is TGCGCCAGCAGCTTCTCGACAGGCCGAGGGCAGTTCTTC.

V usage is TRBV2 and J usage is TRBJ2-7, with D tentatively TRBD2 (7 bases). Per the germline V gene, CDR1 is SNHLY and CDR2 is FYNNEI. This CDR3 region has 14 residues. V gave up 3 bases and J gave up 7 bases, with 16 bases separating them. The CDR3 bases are TGTGCCAGCAGTGATTGGGGGGGCCCCATAGAGCAGTACTTC. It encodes CASSDWGGPIEQYF.

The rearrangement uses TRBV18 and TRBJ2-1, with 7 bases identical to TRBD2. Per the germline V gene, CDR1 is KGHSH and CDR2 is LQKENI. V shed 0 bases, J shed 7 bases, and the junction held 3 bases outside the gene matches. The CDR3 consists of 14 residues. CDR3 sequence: CASSPPTSTNEQFF. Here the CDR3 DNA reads TGTGCCAGCTCACCACCGACTAGCACGAATGAGCAGTTCTTC.

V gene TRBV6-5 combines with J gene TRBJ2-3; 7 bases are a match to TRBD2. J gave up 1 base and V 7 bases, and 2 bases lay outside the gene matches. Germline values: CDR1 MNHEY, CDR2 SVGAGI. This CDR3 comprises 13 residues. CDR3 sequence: CASTAGRTDTQYF. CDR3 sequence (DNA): TGTGCCAGCACAGCGGGGCGCACAGATACGCAGTATTTT.